This T cell receptor beta chain stems from a study of beta chain features in type 1 diabetes. Regarding the study as a whole: Sequencing from cDNA could over-represent high-TCR-expressing cells. Among all four CD4+ subsets, Type 1 diabetes patients had TCRB CDR3s that were moderately but significantly shorter. Patients' naive, central memory and regulatory TCRB repertoires appeared more alike than those of healthy donors.

V dropped 2 bases and J dropped 5 bases, with 12 bases sitting between them. From germline, CDR1 is SGHAT and CDR2 FQNNGV. The CDR3 is 14 residues long. Remarks on this clone: Its antigen is as yet unknown.

The isolated RNA, all of it, was reverse transcribed, so expressed TCRB transcripts were what got sequenced. The data were produced by immunoSEQ multiplex PCR, yet TCRdb's version contains in-frame clones alone and is incomplete. Here the sample spans about 340,000 clones, roughly 8% being singletons. The TCR sequence derives from a woman aged 18-30 years in good health. V gene TRBV11-2 combines with J gene TRBJ2-5, with D possibly being TRBD1 or TRBD2 (5 bases each). The specimen was central memory CD4+ T cells from blood. The CDR3 DNA is TGTGCCAGCAGCTTACTTGGGGGAAGGGAGACCCAGTACTTC. It translates to CASSLLGGRETQYF.